Below, 15 T cell receptor beta chains from the same sample are listed, as sequenced in a study of early T cells in non-severe SARS-CoV-2 infection. MiXCR was run by TCRdb on the 5' RACE reads, yielding one entry per CDR3 protein. Of about 90,000 distinct CDR3 sequences listed, over 9.5% were seen once; the top ten hold 4.4%. Material: whole blood, obtained at baseline. Receptor source: an adult who was a healthcare worker with PCR-confirmed SARS-CoV-2 infection or an uninfected control (not recorded which).

This clonotype has just a few counts. The CDR3 DNA reads TGTGCCAGCAGCCTGGCGGGGGGCAACTATGGCTACACCTTC. It is translated as CASSLAGGNYGYTF. The chain links TRBV12-3 or TRBV12-4 to TRBJ1-2; D possibly corresponds to TRBD1 (6 bases). V lost 6 bases, J lost 2 bases, and 13 bases lay in between. The CDR3 has 14 amino acids.

This chain joins TRBV5-1 and TRBJ1-5, with D possibly matching TRBD1 (5 bases). Germline lookup yields CDR1 SGHRS and CDR2 YFSETQ. V was cut by 2 bases and J by 2 bases, with 8 bases left in between. The CDR3 length is 14 residues. In DNA, the CDR3 is TGCGCCAGCAGCTTAGCGGGGGGCAATCAGCCCCAGCATTTT. It translates to CASSLAGGNQPQHF. Full variable domain (missing parts from reference TRBV5-1 and TRBJ1-5): KAGVTQTPRYLIKTRGQQVTLSCSPISGHRSVSWYQQTPGQGLQFLFEYFSETQRNKGNFPGRFSGRQFSNSRSEMNVSTLELGDSALYLCASSLAGGNQPQHFGDGTRLSIL.

This clonotype was counted only a few times. CDR3 nucleotides: TGTGCCACCAGGGAGGGCTGGGGTGAGCAGTTCTTC. Protein: CATREGWGEQFF. The gene calls are TRBV6-6 and TRBJ2-1, with TRBD2 matching over 7 bases. The V segment lost 10 bases and the J segment 9 bases; nucleotides outside the gene matches: 9. The CDR3 is 12 amino acids. Germline V gene data show CDR1 as MNHNY and CDR2 as SVGAGI (reference sequence).

V usage is TRBV19 and J usage is TRBJ2-1; TRBD2 aligns across 10 bases. The CDR3 runs 16 residues. V dropped 5 bases and J dropped 0; count of bases not matched to a gene: 4. The germline V gene has CDR1 LNHDA and CDR2 SQIVND (reference sequence). The CDR3 coding sequence is TGTGCCAGTAGTCCGGCTAGCGGGGGCTCCTACAATGAGCAGTTCTTC. Its protein product is CASSPASGGSYNEQFF.

The genes are TRBV10-2 and TRBJ2-5; D unresolved. CDR1 is WSHSY and CDR2 is SAAADI in the germline V gene. Trimming removed 4 bases at V and 0 bases at J, with 15 bases between. The CDR3 has 16 residues. Here the CDR3 DNA reads TGCGCCAGCAGTGCCCCGCCGGGTTTGTACCAAGAGACCCAGTACTTC. Amino acids: CASSAPPGLYQETQYF.

This clonotype was seen only a few times. V gene TRBV7-3 combines with J gene TRBJ1-1; 9 bases agree with TRBD1. From germline, CDR1 is SGHTA and CDR2 FQGTGA. The CDR3 covers 15 residues. V was clipped by 5 bases and J by 3 bases; unmatched bases: 7. In DNA form, the CDR3 reads TGTGCCAGCAGCCCCCGGGACAGGGTAGACACTGAAGCTTTCTTT. Translated: CASSPRDRVDTEAFF.

This clonotype was detected a few times. The junction departs from germline at one end; a sequencing error may be responsible. This sequence joins TRBV6-1 and TRBJ1-5; D is undetermined. The CDR3 runs to 14 residues. Germline V gene data show CDR1 as MNHNS and CDR2 as SASEGT. CDR3 DNA sequence: TGTGCCAGCACTGAATCTTACTTTGGCGACAAGGACTACTTT. Translating it yields CASTESYFGDKDYF.

J is TRBJ1-2 and V is TRBV2, with 7 bases matching TRBD1. The CDR3 runs to 16 residues. The V and J ends lost 4 bases and 2 bases, in that order; junction bases with no gene match: 10. Germline lookup yields CDR1 SNHLY and CDR2 FYNNEI. For the CDR3, the DNA is TGTGCCAGCAGTGCTATCCCGGGACAGAAAAACTATGGCTACACCTTC. Amino acid sequence: CASSAIPGQKNYGYTF.

The chain uses TRBV20-1 and TRBJ2-2, with no clear D. Germline loops: CDR1 DFQATT, CDR2 SNEGSKA (reference sequence). The length of the CDR3 is 14 residues. Trimming shortened V by 1 base and J by 0 bases, and 6 bases separated the two germline ends. The CDR3 DNA is TGCAGTGCTAGAGGACTGGCGAACACCGGGGAGCTGTTTTTT. Encoded protein: CSARGLANTGELFF.

This clonotype was seen repeatedly, ten times or more. J is TRBJ1-5 and V is TRBV12-3 or TRBV12-4; 7 bases line up with TRBD1. J gave up 7 bases and V 8 bases, and 11 bases lay outside the gene matches. This CDR3 contains 14 residues. The CDR3 loop is CASGVRDSSQPQHF. In DNA form, the CDR3 reads TGTGCCAGCGGCGTCCGGGACAGTAGCCAGCCCCAGCATTTT.

This sequence joins TRBV20-1 and TRBJ2-1; D call uncertain. Per the germline V gene, CDR1 is DFQATT and CDR2 is SNEGSKA (reference sequence). The CDR3 is 14 amino acids. V was trimmed by 0 bases and J by 3 bases, leaving 9 bases between them. The DNA of the CDR3 is TGCAGTGCTAGAGATGAATATAACTACAATGAGCAGTTCTTC. Protein sequence: CSARDEYNYNEQFF.

This clonotype was detected only a few times. The V call is TRBV28, the J call TRBJ2-7; D not resolved. Germline assignment: CDR1 MDHEN and CDR2 SYDVKM. V was cut by 1 base and J by 4 bases, with 14 bases left in between. The CDR3 runs to 15 residues. In nucleotides, the CDR3 is TGTGCCAGCAGTTTATCGGCGGAGACAAGATACGAGCAGTACTTC. This gives the protein CASSLSAETRYEQYF. The whole variable domain, remainder taken from reference TRBV28 and TRBJ2-7, is DVKVTQSSRYLVKRTGEKVFLECVQDMDHENMFWYRQDPGLGLRLIYFSYDVKMKEKGDIPEGYSVSREKKERFSLILESASTNQTSMYLCASSLSAETRYEQYFGPGTRLTVT.

The CDR3 region is CASSLLGRQYF. The CDR3 region has the DNA TGTGCCAGCAGCTTATTGGGGCGGCAGTACTTC. V is TRBV11-3 and J is TRBJ2-7, with D perhaps TRBD1 (5 bases). Trimming took off 2 bases at V and 9 bases at J, with 8 bases between the two ends. From germline, CDR1 is SGHNT and CDR2 YENEEA. The CDR3 is made up of 11 amino acids.

V gene TRBV21-1 combines with J gene TRBJ2-7; TRBD1 was called by the table and not checked on the DNA. TRBV21-1 is a pseudogene locus. The CDR3 is 14 amino acids. In nucleotides, the CDR3 is TGTGCCAGCAGCCCCGGGAGCCGCCTCTACGAGCAGTACTTC. The encoded protein is CASSPGSRLYEQYF.

This clonotype was recorded a few times. The chain links TRBV29-1 to TRBJ2-7; perhaps D is TRBD1 or TRBD2 (5 bases each). The CDR3 totals 16 residues. The germline V gene encodes CDR1 SQVTM and CDR2 ANQGSEA. The V and J ends lost 1 base and 0 bases respectively, with 16 bases between them. CDR3 in amino acids: CSVEAQGRDVSYEQYF. For the CDR3, the DNA is TGCAGCGTTGAAGCGCAGGGCAGGGACGTCTCCTACGAGCAGTACTTC.